The 8 T cell receptor beta chains listed next were all sequenced from one sample in a study of regulatory T cells in long-lasting Graves disease. Time point: newly diagnosed GD, antithyroid drugs for less than 3 months. The TCR library used RNA extracted from PBMCs. Relying on iRepertoire HTBI primers and Arm-PCR of CDR3 regions, the team built TCR beta libraries. TCRdb fed the multiplex PCR reads into MiXCR, producing one record per CDR3 protein. The repertoire holds hundreds of thousands of distinct CDR3 sequences, with roughly 16% as singletons. These records were also assigned to another study, of T cells in Graves' hyperthyroidism and ophthalmopathy.

The sequences come from peripheral blood mononuclear cells (PBMCs), collected at new diagnosis, from a patient treated with antithyroid drugs. Receptors originate from a man aged 18-30 years with Graves disease.

The chain uses TRBV12-3 or TRBV12-4 and TRBJ1-3, with unresolved D. The CDR3 length is 15 residues. Trimming removed 8 bases from V and 0 bases from J, with 14 bases in between. The CDR3 nucleotides read TGTGCCAGCCTCTATGGACCTTACTCTGGAAACACCATATATTTT. Its translation: CASLYGPYSGNTIYF.

The J gene is TRBJ1-2, the V gene TRBV6-6, with unresolved D. CDR1 MNHNY and CDR2 SVGAGI come from the germline V gene (reference sequence). CDR3 length: 15 amino acids. Trimming pared 0 bases from V and 6 bases from J, leaving 14 bases between. DNA of the CDR3: TGTGCCAGCAGTTACTCGAGGGTGGCTGATCATGGCTACACCTTC. It specifies CASSYSRVADHGYTF.

This chain links TRBV29-1 with TRBJ2-3; D is perhaps TRBD2 (6 bases). Germline values: CDR1 SQVTM, CDR2 ANQGSEA. Deletions cut 4 bases from V and 1 base from J, with 18 bases between. The CDR3 consists of 16 residues. DNA for the CDR3: TGCAGCGTTGGGGGGTTAGCGGCGGTGGGCACAGATACGCAGTATTTT. It translates to CSVGGLAAVGTDTQYF.

This clonotype was found many times. V and J are TRBV20-1 and TRBJ2-7; TRBD2 matches 9 bases. V lost 0 bases, J lost 6 bases, and 9 bases stayed unmatched. This CDR3 is built from 15 residues. The germline V gene encodes CDR1 DFQATT and CDR2 SNEGSKA (reference sequence). The CDR3 nucleotides read TGCAGTGCTAGAGATCCAGGTAGCGGGAGTCGCGAGCAGTACTTC. It codes for CSARDPGSGSREQYF.

The chain combines TRBV9 with TRBJ1-1, with 8 positions matching TRBD1. Trimming took 3 bases from V and 7 from J; bases not matched to a gene: 11. Germline CDR1 reads SGDLS; CDR2 reads YYNGEE. CDR3 size: 15 residues. The CDR3 nucleotides are TGTGCCAGCAGCGCCTCAGGGGGCTCTGCGGGTGAAGCTTTCTTT. This translates into CASSASGGSAGEAFF.

This clonotype was counted ten times or more. V gene TRBV5-1 combines with J gene TRBJ2-3, with 8 bases fitting TRBD2. This CDR3 spans 16 amino acids. Germline V gives CDR1 SGHRS, CDR2 YFSETQ. V shed 0 bases and J 4 bases; nucleotides not matched to a gene: 7. The CDR3 loop is CASSLGAAGAADTQYF. DNA of the CDR3: TGCGCCAGCAGCTTGGGAGCAGCGGGAGCGGCAGATACGCAGTATTTT.

A word on this clonotype: A far larger clone is only one base removed, so a read error is likely. J is TRBJ2-3 and V is TRBV11-2, with 8 bases lining up with TRBD2. The J call is doubtful: the DNA matches TRBJ2-1 better. Germline V gives CDR1 SGHAT, CDR2 FQNNGV. The CDR3 runs 16 residues. For the CDR3, the DNA is TGTGCCAGCAGCCGCGTACTAGCGGAACTCTACAATGGGCAGTTCTTC. Translating gives CASSRVLAELYNGQFF.

This clonotype came up many times. The chain links TRBV11-3 to TRBJ2-2; D remains unclear. V was pared by 5 bases and J by 7 bases, with 11 bases between. The CDR3 has 13 amino acids. Per the germline V gene, CDR1 is SGHNT and CDR2 is YENEEA. The CDR3: CASSARPGGELFF. CDR3 sequence (DNA): TGTGCCAGCAGCGCGAGACCCGGCGGGGAGCTGTTTTTT.